These 21 T cell receptor beta chains came from one sample sequenced in a study of human T cells and chemical hapten exposure. The time point here: healthy volunteer bleed at 2 weeks. Unfractionated whole blood yielded total RNA. TCRdb reprocessed the RACE reads via MiXCR and lists one record per CDR3 protein. The data contain roughly 46,000 distinct CDR3 sequences, almost 4.5% of them seen just once; the ten biggest clones take up roughly 5.8%. Sequencing used whole blood. The source is a human donor in good health. Some clones in this sample may be carry-over from other donors' samples.

This clonotype was recorded many times. The chain combines TRBV6-1 with TRBJ2-1, with 7 nucleotides matching TRBD2. The trim removed 11 bases at V and 2 bases at J, leaving 12 bases unmatched. This CDR3 contains 15 residues. CDR1 and CDR2 from the germline V gene are MNHNS and SASEGT. CDR3 residues: CARPAGGGPYNEQFF. The CDR3 DNA follows: TGTGCCCGTCCGGCAGGCGGGGGACCCTACAATGAGCAGTTCTTC.

The CDR3 reads CSARRTTLAAGNIQYF. The CDR3 DNA sequence: TGCAGTGCTAGAAGGACTACCCTTGCGGCTGGAAACATTCAGTACTTC. The J gene is TRBJ2-4, the V gene TRBV20-1, with TRBD2 as a possible D gene (6 bases). V was trimmed by 2 bases and J by 6 bases, leaving 20 bases between them. Looked up from germline, CDR1 is DFQATT and CDR2 is SNEGSKA (reference sequence). The CDR3 covers 16 residues.

This clonotype was detected a few times. V usage is TRBV9 and J usage is TRBJ2-7; unclear D gene. The CDR3 consists of 14 residues. V was trimmed by 3 bases and J by 2 bases, leaving 12 bases between them. The germline V gene has CDR1 SGDLS and CDR2 YYNGEE. CDR3 amino acids: CASSENEAPYEQYF. The CDR3 DNA sequence: TGTGCCAGCAGCGAGAATGAGGCCCCCTACGAGCAGTACTTC.

This clonotype came up many times. The chain carries TRBV6-5 and TRBJ1-2; D unresolved. The CDR3 covers 15 residues. V was clipped by 2 bases and J by 3 bases, with 13 bases between them. From germline, CDR1 is MNHEY and CDR2 SVGAGI. The CDR3 DNA is TGTGCCAGCAGTTACAACCCCAACTCGGACTATGGCTACACCTTC. Translated: CASSYNPNSDYGYTF.

This clonotype was found many times. This rearrangement joins TRBV9 to TRBJ2-3, with D possibly being TRBD1 or TRBD2 (7 bases each). V lost 3 bases, J lost 6 bases, and 29 bases lay in between. This CDR3 has 19 residues. CDR1 and CDR2 (germline): SGDLS, YYNGEE. The CDR3 region has the DNA TGTGCCAGCAGCGGAGGGGGCGCCGAACTAGCGCCTGTATTCGATACGCAGTATTTT. As protein: CASSGGGAELAPVFDTQYF. The entire variable domain, with the rest obtained from reference TRBV9 and TRBJ2-3, is as follows: DSGVTQTPKHLITATGQRVTLRCSPRSGDLSVYWYQQSLDQGLQFLIQYYNGEERAKGNILERFSAQQFPDLHSELNLSSLELGDSALYFCASSGGGAELAPVFDTQYFGPGTRLTVL.

The J gene is TRBJ2-2, the V gene TRBV6-6; 7 bases align to TRBD1. V dropped 2 bases and J dropped 3; count of bases not matched to a gene: 3. The CDR3 length is 15 residues. Germline loops: CDR1 MNHNY, CDR2 SVGAGI (reference sequence). The CDR3 DNA follows: TGTGCCAGCAGTTACGGCCAGGGGGACACCGGGGAGCTGTTTTTT. Amino acid sequence: CASSYGQGDTGELFF.

This clonotype was found many times. CDR3 loop: CASSVEAGGYTEAFF. In DNA form, the CDR3 reads TGTGCCAGCAGCGTAGAGGCAGGGGGGTACACTGAAGCTTTCTTT. The V gene is TRBV9, the J gene TRBJ1-1; 7 bases agree with TRBD1. J lost 3 bases, V lost 0 bases, and 5 bases had no gene match. The CDR3 is 15 residues long. CDR1 SGDLS and CDR2 YYNGEE come from the germline V gene.

In its sample, this clonotype was seen many times. This sequence joins TRBV9 and TRBJ1-5; no clear D gene. The germline gives CDR1 SGDLS, CDR2 YYNGEE. The CDR3 consists of 15 residues. V shed 3 bases and J shed 1 base, with 11 bases lying between them. The chain's CDR3 is CASSASVDSNQPQHF. The DNA for the CDR3 is TGTGCCAGCAGCGCCTCCGTAGACAGCAATCAGCCCCAGCATTTT.

There are many counts of this clonotype. The rearrangement uses TRBV28 and TRBJ1-5; D call uncertain. From germline, CDR1 is MDHEN and CDR2 SYDVKM. The CDR3 extends over 13 amino acids. Trimming pared 3 bases from V and 5 bases from J, leaving 8 bases between. CDR3 sequence reads: CASSLGPYQPQHF. The CDR3 DNA is TGTGCCAGCAGTTTGGGTCCCTATCAGCCCCAGCATTTT. The whole variable domain, filled in from reference TRBV28 and TRBJ1-5, reads DVKVTQSSRYLVKRTGEKVFLECVQDMDHENMFWYRQDPGLGLRLIYFSYDVKMKEKGDIPEGYSVSREKKERFSLILESASTNQTSMYLCASSLGPYQPQHFGDGTRLSIL.

This clonotype has ten or more counts. The rearrangement links TRBV18 to TRBJ2-1; 14 nucleotides match TRBD2. V was pared by 2 bases and J by 6 bases, with 0 bases of the junction left unmatched. Germline V gene data show CDR1 as KGHSH and CDR2 as LQKENI. The CDR3 totals 15 residues. The DNA of the CDR3 is TGTGCCAGCTCACCAGGGACTAGCGGGAGCAATGAGCAGTTCTTC. Translation: CASSPGTSGSNEQFF.

The sample holds many counts of this clonotype. The rearrangement joins TRBV28 to TRBJ1-1; maybe TRBD1 (6 bases). Germline CDR1 MDHEN, CDR2 SYDVKM. Trimming left V 2 bases short and J 1 base short, with 20 bases between. CDR3 size: 18 residues. The DNA of the CDR3 is TGTGCCAGCAGTTTAATGCAGGGGCAGGCATTCCAGAACACTGAAGCTTTCTTT. As protein: CASSLMQGQAFQNTEAFF.

This clonotype came up many times. The V gene is TRBV20-1, the J gene TRBJ1-1, with a tentative D call TRBD1 (5 bases). Germline V gene lookup returns CDR1 DFQATT and CDR2 SNEGSKA (reference sequence). The CDR3 totals 13 residues. Trimming left V 5 bases short and J 1 base short, with 11 bases between. The CDR3 loop is CSASGRWNTEAFF. In nucleotides, the CDR3 is TGCAGTGCTTCGGGACGGTGGAACACTGAAGCTTTCTTT.

The rearrangement links TRBV28 to TRBJ2-1; D remains ambiguous. V dropped 7 bases and J dropped 1 base, with 14 bases sitting between them. The germline V gene encodes CDR1 MDHEN and CDR2 SYDVKM. The CDR3 covers 15 residues. The CDR3 spells CASTHSPLSYNEQFF. For the CDR3, the DNA is TGTGCCAGCACCCACTCACCGCTATCCTACAATGAGCAGTTCTTC.

In this sample, this clonotype turned up many times. The chain links TRBV18 to TRBJ1-2; no reliable D call. Germline loops: CDR1 KGHSH, CDR2 LQKENI. The CDR3 runs 12 residues. The V end was cut by 4 bases, the J end by 8 bases, with 11 bases between. The CDR3 DNA reads as TGTGCCAGCTCACTTCCCAAAGACGGCTACACCTTC. Translated, it gives CASSLPKDGYTF. Combining the CDR3 with reference TRBV18 and TRBJ1-2 gives the whole variable domain NAGVMQNPRHLVRRRGQEARLRCSPMKGHSHVYWYRQLPEEGLKFMVYLQKENIIDESGMPKERFSAEFPKEGPSILRIQQVVRGDSAAYFCASSLPKDGYTFGSGTRLTVV.

This clonotype was counted many times. The chain is built from TRBV28 and TRBJ2-7; 8 nucleotides match TRBD1. CDR1 is MDHEN, CDR2 SYDVKM, per germline. The CDR3 has 15 residues. V was pared by 6 bases and J by 6 bases, with 13 bases of the junction left unmatched. The CDR3 reads CASRSRGRSPTEQYF. DNA for the CDR3: TGTGCCAGCAGGAGCAGGGGGCGCTCCCCAACCGAGCAGTACTTC.

This clonotype was counted many times. The rearrangement uses TRBV6-2 or TRBV6-3 and TRBJ2-7; D gene unclear. V gave up 7 bases and J gave up 1 base, with 17 bases separating them. The CDR3 is 15 amino acids. Germline values: CDR1 MNHEY, CDR2 SVGEGT. Here the CDR3 reads CASILGPTSSYEQYF. The CDR3 coding sequence is TGTGCCAGCATCTTGGGTCCGACATCTTCCTACGAGCAGTACTTC.

This clonotype has at least ten counts. The J gene is TRBJ1-2, the V gene TRBV3-1, with 8 bases identical to TRBD1. The CDR3 is made up of 14 amino acids. V was pared by 0 bases and J by 6 bases, with 3 bases of the junction left unmatched. In germline, CDR1 is LGHDT, CDR2 YNNKEL (reference sequence). The CDR3 nucleotides are TGTGCCAGCAGCCAAGAAAACAGGGGGGATGGCTACACCTTC. Protein: CASSQENRGDGYTF.

This clonotype was counted many times. The chain couples TRBV24-1 to TRBJ2-1; D unclear. This CDR3 comprises 13 residues. Trimming pared 8 bases from V and 9 bases from J, leaving 16 bases between. CDR1 is KGHDR and CDR2 is SFDVKD in the germline V gene. CDR3 sequence reads: CATMGLVSVEQFF. CDR3 coding DNA: TGTGCCACCATGGGTCTAGTGAGCGTTGAGCAGTTCTTC.

This chain joins TRBV18 and TRBJ2-2; 11 nucleotides line up with TRBD2. The CDR3 loop spans 16 amino acids. Unmatched junction bases numbered 7, after V lost 6 bases and J lost 4 bases. Germline V lookup: CDR1 KGHSH, CDR2 LQKENI. The CDR3 here is CASSRSGTSGTGELFF. The CDR3 DNA sequence: TGTGCCAGCTCCCGAAGCGGGACTAGCGGCACCGGGGAGCTGTTTTTT. The whole variable domain, filled in from reference TRBV18 and TRBJ2-2, reads NAGVMQNPRHLVRRRGQEARLRCSPMKGHSHVYWYRQLPEEGLKFMVYLQKENIIDESGMPKERFSAEFPKEGPSILRIQQVVRGDSAAYFCASSRSGTSGTGELFFGEGSRLTVL.

V is TRBV24-1 and J is TRBJ2-2; D remains unclear. The CDR3 consists of 14 residues. In germline, CDR1 is KGHDR, CDR2 SFDVKD. The ends were cut back, 5 bases at V and 1 base at J, with 7 bases in the middle. This chain's CDR3 is CATSVRQNTGELFF. In nucleotides, the CDR3 is TGTGCCACCAGTGTCAGACAGAACACCGGGGAGCTGTTTTTT.

This clonotype was seen repeatedly, ten times or more. The J gene is TRBJ2-7, the V gene TRBV4-1, with unresolved D. Germline V gene data show CDR1 as MGHRA and CDR2 as YSYEKL. Trimming removed 3 bases from V and 0 bases from J, with 12 bases in between. This CDR3 has 15 residues. The CDR3 DNA reads as TGCGCCAGCAGCCAGTACTTAACAAGCTCCTACGAGCAGTACTTC. As protein: CASSQYLTSSYEQYF.